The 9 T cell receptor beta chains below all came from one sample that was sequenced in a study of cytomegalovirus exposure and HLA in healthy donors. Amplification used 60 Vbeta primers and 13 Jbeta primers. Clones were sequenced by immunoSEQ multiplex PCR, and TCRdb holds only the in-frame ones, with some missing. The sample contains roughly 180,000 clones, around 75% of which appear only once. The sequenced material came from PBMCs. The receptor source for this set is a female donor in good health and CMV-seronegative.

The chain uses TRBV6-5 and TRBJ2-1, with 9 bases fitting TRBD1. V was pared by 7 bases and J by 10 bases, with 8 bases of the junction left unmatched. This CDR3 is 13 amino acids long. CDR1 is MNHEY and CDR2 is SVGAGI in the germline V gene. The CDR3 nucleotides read TGTGCCAGCAAACAAGGGACAGGGAACGAGCAGTTCTTC. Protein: CASKQGTGNEQFF.

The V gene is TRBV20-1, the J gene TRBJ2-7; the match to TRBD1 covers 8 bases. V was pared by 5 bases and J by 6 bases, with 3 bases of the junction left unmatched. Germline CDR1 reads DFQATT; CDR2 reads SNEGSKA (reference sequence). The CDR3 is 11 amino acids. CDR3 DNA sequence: TGCAGTGCTCTGGGACAGGCCGAGCAGTACTTC. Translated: CSALGQAEQYF.

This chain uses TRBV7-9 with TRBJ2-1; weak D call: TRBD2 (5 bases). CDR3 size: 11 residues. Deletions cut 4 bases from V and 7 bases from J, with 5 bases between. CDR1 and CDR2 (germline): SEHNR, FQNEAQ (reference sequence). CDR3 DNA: TGTGCCAGCAGCTCGGGGAATGAGCAGTTCTTC. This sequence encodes CASSSGNEQFF.

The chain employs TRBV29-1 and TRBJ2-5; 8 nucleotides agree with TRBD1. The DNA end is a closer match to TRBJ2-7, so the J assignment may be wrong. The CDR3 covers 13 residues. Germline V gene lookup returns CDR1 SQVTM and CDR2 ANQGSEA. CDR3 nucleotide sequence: TGCAGCGTTGAGGGGACAGGAGTCCACGAGCAGTACTTC. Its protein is CSVEGTGVHEQYF.

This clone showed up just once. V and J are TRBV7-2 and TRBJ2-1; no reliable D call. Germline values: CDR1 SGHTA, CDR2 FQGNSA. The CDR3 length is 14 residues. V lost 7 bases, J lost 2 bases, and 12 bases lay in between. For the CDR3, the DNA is TGTGCCAGCAAGTCCGGTGGGCCCTACAATGAGCAGTTCTTC. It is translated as CASKSGGPYNEQFF.

For the CDR3, the DNA is TGTGCCAGCAACTTGGGGCGGATTAAAAACATTCAGTACTTC. Protein: CASNLGRIKNIQYF. The chain employs TRBV11-3 and TRBJ2-4, with D possibly being TRBD1 (5 bases). V was cut by 7 bases and J by 4 bases, with 14 bases left in between. The CDR3 sequence is 14 residues long. Germline loops: CDR1 SGHNT, CDR2 YENEEA.

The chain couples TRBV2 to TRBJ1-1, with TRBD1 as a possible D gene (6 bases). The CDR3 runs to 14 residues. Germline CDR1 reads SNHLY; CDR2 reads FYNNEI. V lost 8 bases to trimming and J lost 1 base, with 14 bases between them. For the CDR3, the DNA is TGTGCCAGCTTTGGACAGTTGGGGAACACTGAAGCTTTCTTT. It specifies CASFGQLGNTEAFF.

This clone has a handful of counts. The CDR3 DNA follows: TGTGCCAGCAGCCGGACGGACAGTTTCTACGAGCAGTACTTC. Translating gives CASSRTDSFYEQYF. V and J are TRBV5-5 and TRBJ2-7, with D perhaps matching TRBD1 (6 bases). Germline V gene sequence: CDR1 SGHKS, CDR2 YYEKEE (reference sequence). V was pared by 4 bases and J by 3 bases, with 14 bases between. The CDR3 contains 14 residues.

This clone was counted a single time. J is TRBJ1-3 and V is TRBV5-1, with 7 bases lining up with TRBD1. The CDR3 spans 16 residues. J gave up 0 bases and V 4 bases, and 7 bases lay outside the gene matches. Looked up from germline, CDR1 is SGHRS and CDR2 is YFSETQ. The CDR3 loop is CASSIDDRASGNTIYF. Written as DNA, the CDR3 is TGCGCCAGCAGCATCGACGACAGGGCCTCTGGAAACACCATATATTTT.